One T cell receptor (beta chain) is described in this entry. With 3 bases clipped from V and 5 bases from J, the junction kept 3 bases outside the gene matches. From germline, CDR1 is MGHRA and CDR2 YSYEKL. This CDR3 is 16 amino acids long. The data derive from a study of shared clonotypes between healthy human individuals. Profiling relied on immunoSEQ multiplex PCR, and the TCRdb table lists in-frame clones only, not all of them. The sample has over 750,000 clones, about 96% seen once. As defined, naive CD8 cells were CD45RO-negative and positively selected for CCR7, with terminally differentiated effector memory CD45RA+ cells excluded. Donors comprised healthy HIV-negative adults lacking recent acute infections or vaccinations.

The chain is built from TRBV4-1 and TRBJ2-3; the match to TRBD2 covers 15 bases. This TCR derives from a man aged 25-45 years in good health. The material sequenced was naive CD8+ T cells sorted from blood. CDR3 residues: CASSQGTSGRIDTQYF. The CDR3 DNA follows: TGCGCCAGCAGCCAGGGGACTAGCGGGAGGATAGATACGCAGTATTTT.